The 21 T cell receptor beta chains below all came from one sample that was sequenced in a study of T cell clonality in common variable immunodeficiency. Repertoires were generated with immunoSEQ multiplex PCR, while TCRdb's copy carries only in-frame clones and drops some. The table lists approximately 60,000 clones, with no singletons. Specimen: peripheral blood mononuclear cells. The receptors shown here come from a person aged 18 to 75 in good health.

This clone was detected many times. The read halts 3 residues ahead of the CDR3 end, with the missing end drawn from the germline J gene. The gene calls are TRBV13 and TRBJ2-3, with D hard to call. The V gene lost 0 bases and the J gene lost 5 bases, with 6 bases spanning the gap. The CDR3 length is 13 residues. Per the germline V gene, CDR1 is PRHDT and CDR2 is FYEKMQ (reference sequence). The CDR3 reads CASSLGKGDTQYF. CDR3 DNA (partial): TGTGCCAGCAGCTTAGGTAAAGGAGATACG.

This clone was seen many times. The CDR3 bases that were read are TGTGCCTGGAGTGTACTGAATAACGAG. This translates into CAWSVLNNE. The whole CDR3 sequence is CAWSVLNNEQYF. The chain employs TRBV30 and TRBJ2-7; D gene uncertain. Sequencing ends 3 residues short of the CDR3 end; the germline J gene provides the rest. The germline V and J ends were trimmed by 0 bases and 5 bases, with 8 bases remaining between them. Germline V CDR1 and CDR2: GTSNPN, SVGIG (reference sequence). The CDR3 loop spans 12 amino acids.

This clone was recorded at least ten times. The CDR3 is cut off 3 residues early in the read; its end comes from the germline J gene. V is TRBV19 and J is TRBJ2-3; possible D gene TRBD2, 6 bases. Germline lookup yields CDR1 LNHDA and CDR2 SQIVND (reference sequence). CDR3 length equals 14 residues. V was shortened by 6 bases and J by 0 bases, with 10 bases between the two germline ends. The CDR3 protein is CASRGSGSTDTQYF. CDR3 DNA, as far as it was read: TGTGCCAGTAGGGGGAGCGGGAGCACAGATACG.

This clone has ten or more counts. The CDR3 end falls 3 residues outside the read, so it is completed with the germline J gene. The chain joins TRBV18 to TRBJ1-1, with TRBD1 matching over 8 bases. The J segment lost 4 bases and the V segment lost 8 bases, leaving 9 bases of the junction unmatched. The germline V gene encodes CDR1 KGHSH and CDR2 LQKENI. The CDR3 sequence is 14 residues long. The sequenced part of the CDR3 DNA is TGTGCCAGCCGACCCGGACAGGGCCGCACTGAA. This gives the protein CASRPGQGRTE. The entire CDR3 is CASRPGQGRTEAFF.

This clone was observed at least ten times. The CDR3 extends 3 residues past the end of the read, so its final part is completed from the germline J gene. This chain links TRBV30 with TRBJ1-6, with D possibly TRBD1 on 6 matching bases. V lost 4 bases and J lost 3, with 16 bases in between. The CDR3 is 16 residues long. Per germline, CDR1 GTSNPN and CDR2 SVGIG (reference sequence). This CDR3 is CAWMGDRTHYNSPLHF. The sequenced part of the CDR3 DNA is TGTGCCTGGATGGGAGACAGGACACACTATAATTCACCC.

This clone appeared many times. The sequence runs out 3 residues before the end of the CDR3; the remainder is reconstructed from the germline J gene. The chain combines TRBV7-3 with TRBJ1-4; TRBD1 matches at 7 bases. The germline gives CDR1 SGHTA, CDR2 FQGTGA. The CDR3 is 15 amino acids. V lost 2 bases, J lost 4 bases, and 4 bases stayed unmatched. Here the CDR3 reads CASSLSGGNNEKLFF. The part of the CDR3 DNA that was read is TGTGCCAGCAGCTTATCAGGGGGGAATAATGAAAAA.

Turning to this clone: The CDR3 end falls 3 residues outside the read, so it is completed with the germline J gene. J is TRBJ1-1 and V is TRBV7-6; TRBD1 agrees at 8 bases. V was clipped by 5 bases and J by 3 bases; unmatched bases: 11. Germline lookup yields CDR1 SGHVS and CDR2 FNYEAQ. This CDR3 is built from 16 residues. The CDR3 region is CASSLGQGGRDTEAFF. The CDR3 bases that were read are TGTGCCAGCAGCCTCGGACAGGGCGGGAGGGACACTGAA.

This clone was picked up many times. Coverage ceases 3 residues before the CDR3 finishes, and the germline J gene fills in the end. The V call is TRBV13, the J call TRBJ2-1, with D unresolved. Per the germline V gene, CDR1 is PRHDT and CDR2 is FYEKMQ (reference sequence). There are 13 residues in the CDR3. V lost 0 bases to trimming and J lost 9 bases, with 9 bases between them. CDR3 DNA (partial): TGTGCCAGCAGCTTAGGGGGCCCGGCTGAG. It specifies CASSLGGPAE. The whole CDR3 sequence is CASSLGGPAEQFF.

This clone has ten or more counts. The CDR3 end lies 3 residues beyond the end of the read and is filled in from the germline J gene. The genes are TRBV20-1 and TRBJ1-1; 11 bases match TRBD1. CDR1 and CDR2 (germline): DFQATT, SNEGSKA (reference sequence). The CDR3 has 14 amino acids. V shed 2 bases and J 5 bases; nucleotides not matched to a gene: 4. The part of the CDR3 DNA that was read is TGCAGTGCTAGACTTGGGACAGGGGGGACTGAA. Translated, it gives CSARLGTGGTE. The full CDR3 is CSARLGTGGTEAFF.

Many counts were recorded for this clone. The covered CDR3 bases are TGCGCCAGCAGCCAACTTCTAGCGGGAGTAGGAAATGAG. Translated, it gives CASSQLLAGVGNE. The entire CDR3 protein reads CASSQLLAGVGNEQFF. This chain joins TRBV4-1 and TRBJ2-1; 10 nucleotides agree with TRBD2. Sequencing ends 3 residues short of the CDR3 end; the germline J gene provides the rest. CDR1 is MGHRA, CDR2 YSYEKL, per germline. After removal of 2 bases from V and 7 bases from J, the junction contained 8 bases not matched to a gene. CDR3 length: 16 amino acids.

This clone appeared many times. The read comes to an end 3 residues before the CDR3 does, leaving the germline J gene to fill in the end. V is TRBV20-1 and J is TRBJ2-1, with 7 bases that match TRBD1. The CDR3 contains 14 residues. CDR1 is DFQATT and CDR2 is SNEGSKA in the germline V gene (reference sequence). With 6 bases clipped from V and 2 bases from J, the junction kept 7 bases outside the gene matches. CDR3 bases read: TGCAGTGCCCTTACCGGGACAGCCTACAATGAG. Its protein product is CSALTGTAYNE. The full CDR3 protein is CSALTGTAYNEQFF.

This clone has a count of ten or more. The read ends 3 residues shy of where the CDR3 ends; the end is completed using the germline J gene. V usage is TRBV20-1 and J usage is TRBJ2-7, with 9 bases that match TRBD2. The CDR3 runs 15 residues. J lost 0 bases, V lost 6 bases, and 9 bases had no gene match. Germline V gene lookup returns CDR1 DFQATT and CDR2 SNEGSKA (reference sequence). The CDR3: CSALAGERGSYEQYF. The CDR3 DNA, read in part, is TGCAGTGCCTTAGCGGGAGAAAGGGGCTCCTACGAG.

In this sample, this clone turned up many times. The CDR3 bases that were read are TGTGCCAGCAGTTTTGCGGGGCCACACACAGATACG. Protein: CASSFAGPHTDT. The full CDR3 protein reads CASSFAGPHTDTQYF. The chain carries TRBV27 and TRBJ2-3; the D gene is possibly TRBD2 (6 bases). The read falls 3 residues short of the CDR3 end, and the missing part is taken from the germline J gene. The germline V gene encodes CDR1 MNHEY and CDR2 SMNVEV (reference sequence). V gave up 3 bases and J gave up 2 bases, with 12 bases separating them. The CDR3 covers 15 residues.

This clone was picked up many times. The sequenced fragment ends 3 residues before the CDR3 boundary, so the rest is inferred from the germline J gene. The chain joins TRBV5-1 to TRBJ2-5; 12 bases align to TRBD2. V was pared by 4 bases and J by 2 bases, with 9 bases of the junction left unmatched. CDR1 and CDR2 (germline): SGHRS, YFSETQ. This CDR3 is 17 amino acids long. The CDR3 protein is CASSHSVGTSGQETQYF. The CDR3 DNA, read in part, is TGCGCCAGCAGCCATTCGGTCGGGACTAGCGGGCAAGAGACC.

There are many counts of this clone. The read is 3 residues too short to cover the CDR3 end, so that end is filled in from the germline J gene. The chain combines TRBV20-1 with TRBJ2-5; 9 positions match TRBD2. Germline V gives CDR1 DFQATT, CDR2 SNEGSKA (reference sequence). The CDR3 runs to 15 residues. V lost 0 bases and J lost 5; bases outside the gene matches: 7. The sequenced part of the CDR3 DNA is TGCAGTGCTAGAGATCCGAGCGGGGGGAAGGAGACC. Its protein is CSARDPSGGKET. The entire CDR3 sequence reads CSARDPSGGKETQYF.

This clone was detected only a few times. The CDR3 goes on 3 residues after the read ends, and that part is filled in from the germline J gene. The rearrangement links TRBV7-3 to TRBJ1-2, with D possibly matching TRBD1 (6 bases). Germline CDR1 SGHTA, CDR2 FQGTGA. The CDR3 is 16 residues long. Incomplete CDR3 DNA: TGTGCCAGCAGCTTACTCGCGCAGGGGCTTTTGAATGAC. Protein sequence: CASSLLAQGLLND. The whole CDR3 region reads CASSLLAQGLLNDYTF.

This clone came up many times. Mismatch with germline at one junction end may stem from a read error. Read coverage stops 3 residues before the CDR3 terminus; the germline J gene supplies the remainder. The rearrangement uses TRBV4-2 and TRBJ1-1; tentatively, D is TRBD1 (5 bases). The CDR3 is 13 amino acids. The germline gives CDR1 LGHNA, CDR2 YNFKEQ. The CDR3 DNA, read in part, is TGCGCCAGCAGTTCCGACAGAAACACTGAA. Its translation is CASSSDRNTE. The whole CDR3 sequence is CASSSDRNTEAFF.

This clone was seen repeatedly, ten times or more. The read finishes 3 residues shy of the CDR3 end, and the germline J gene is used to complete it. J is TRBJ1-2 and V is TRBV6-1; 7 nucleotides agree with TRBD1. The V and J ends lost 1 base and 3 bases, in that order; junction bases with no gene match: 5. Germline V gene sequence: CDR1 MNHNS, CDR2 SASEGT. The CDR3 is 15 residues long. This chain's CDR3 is CASSEEEGGYYGYTF. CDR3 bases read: TGTGCCAGCAGTGAAGAGGAAGGGGGCTACTATGGC.

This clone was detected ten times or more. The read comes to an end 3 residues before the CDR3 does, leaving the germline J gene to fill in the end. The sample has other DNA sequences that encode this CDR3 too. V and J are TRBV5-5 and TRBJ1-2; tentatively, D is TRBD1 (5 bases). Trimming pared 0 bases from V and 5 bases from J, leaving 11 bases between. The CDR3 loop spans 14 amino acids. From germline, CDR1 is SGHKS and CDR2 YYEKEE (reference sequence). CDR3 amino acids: CASSLVGRDYGYTF. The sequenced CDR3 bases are TGTGCCAGCAGCTTGGTCGGCAGGGATTATGGC.

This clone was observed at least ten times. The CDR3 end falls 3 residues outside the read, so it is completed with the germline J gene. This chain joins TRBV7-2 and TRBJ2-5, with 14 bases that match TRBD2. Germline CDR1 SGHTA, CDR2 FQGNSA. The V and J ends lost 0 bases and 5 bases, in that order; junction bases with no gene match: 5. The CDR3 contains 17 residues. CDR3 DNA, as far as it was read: TGTGCCAGCAGCTTAGCAGGACTAGCGGGGGGCGGTGAGACC. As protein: CASSLAGLAGGGET. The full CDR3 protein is CASSLAGLAGGGETQYF.

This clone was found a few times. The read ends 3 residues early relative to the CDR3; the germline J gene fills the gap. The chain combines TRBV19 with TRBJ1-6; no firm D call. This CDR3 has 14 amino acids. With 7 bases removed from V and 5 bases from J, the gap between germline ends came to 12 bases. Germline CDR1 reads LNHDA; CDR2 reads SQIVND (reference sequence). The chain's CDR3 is CASTMQDHNSPLHF. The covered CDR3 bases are TGTGCCAGTACCATGCAGGATCATAATTCACCC.